The rows below give T cell receptor beta chains drawn from one sample of a study of blood T cell repertoires in COVID-19. The protocol was immunoSEQ multiplex PCR, while the TCRdb copy is restricted to in-frame clones and leaves out a portion. Counted here are 150,000 or so clones, around 80% occurring once; the ten biggest clones make up roughly 18%. Source material: peripheral blood. The receptors derive from a woman of 80 years or more with acute or convalescent COVID-19. The conserved cysteine and the conserved F or W are not part of the CDR3 here. The D gene is left open where the match is weak.

D	J	V	CDR3
TRBD2	TRBJ2-1	TRBV6-7	ASSYRRDYPYNEQF
TRBD1	TRBJ2-7	TRBV27	ASSRTGSYEQY
-	TRBJ2-7	TRBV19	ASGGRDYEQY
-	TRBJ1-3	TRBV7-7	ASSSFPGDTIY
-	TRBJ1-3	TRBV5-6	ASSLTQRRGSGNTIY
TRBD1	TRBJ2-7	TRBV5-4	ASSHRTGGDYEQY
-	TRBJ2-3	TRBV5-1	ASSLGNRASTDTQY
TRBD2	TRBJ2-5	TRBV29-1	SVGLAAETQY
-	TRBJ1-2	TRBV30	AWSVQSSYGYT
-	TRBJ2-7	TRBV10-2	ASTAGSGAYEQY
TRBD1	TRBJ1-4	TRBV9	ASSVGTDIEKLF
-	TRBJ2-7	TRBV14	ASSQVRRGPHEQY
-	TRBJ2-2	TRBV5-1	ASSTEPNTGELF
-	TRBJ1-4	TRBV5-1	ASSFSGITNEKLF
-	TRBJ2-7	TRBV9	ASSVHRRDLYEQY
TRBD1	TRBJ2-1	TRBV19	ASSPPGTGIYNEQF
TRBD1	TRBJ2-7	TRBV3-1/TRBV3-2	ASSKLSGQGVYEQY
-	TRBJ2-7	TRBV20-1	SASGPGSGEQY
TRBD2	TRBJ2-1	TRBV19	ASSRFSGTYNEQF
TRBD1	TRBJ1-1	TRBV4-3	ASSRDRGLMNTEAF
TRBD1	TRBJ1-2	TRBV5-6	ASSAGQGARGYT
-	TRBJ1-2	TRBV7-2	ASSLGGGARNYGYT
-	TRBJ2-4	TRBV19	ASNDRGLTIQY
-	TRBJ2-1	TRBV15	ATSRRWANEQF
-	TRBJ2-6	TRBV5-1	ASSGGSSGANVLT
TRBD1	TRBJ1-2	TRBV19	ASSGTGGLGDYGYT
TRBD2	TRBJ2-1	TRBV9	ASSVALISGRYNEQF